Listed here are 3 T cell receptor beta chains from one sample, sequenced in a study of cytomegalovirus exposure and HLA in healthy donors. Sequencing used immunoSEQ multiplex PCR; TCRdb keeps in-frame clones, though not all of them. The sample consists of approximately 60,000 clones, about 92% of them appearing once. Sequenced sample: PBMCs. The receptors stem from a woman between 18 and 29 years old in good health and CMV-seronegative.

V is TRBV7-6 and J is TRBJ1-1, with D unresolved. V was pared by 1 base and J by 2 bases, with 11 bases between. Looked up from germline, CDR1 is SGHVS and CDR2 is FNYEAQ. The CDR3 contains 15 residues. CDR3 sequence: CASSLGAGKNTEAFF. The CDR3 DNA reads as TGTGCCAGCAGCTTAGGGGCGGGGAAAAACACTGAAGCTTTCTTT. The whole variable domain, remainder taken from reference TRBV7-6 and TRBJ1-1, is GAGVSQSPRYKVTKRGQDVALRCDPISGHVSLYWYRQALGQGPEFLTYFNYEAQQDKSGLPNDRFSAERPEGSISTLTIQRTEQRDSAMYRCASSLGAGKNTEAFFGQGTRLTVV.

V and J are TRBV19 and TRBJ2-7; 9 nucleotides align to TRBD2. V shed 8 bases and J 0 bases; nucleotides not matched to a gene: 5. This CDR3 has 14 amino acids. Germline CDR1 LNHDA, CDR2 SQIVND (reference sequence). The CDR3 here is CASGLAGSSYEQYF. The CDR3 DNA reads TGTGCCAGTGGCCTAGCGGGGAGCTCCTACGAGCAGTACTTC.

The chain joins TRBV5-6 to TRBJ1-2; TRBD1 matches at 9 bases. The J segment lost 8 bases and the V segment lost 2 bases, leaving 4 bases of the junction unmatched. The CDR3 spans 13 residues. The germline V gene encodes CDR1 SGHDT and CDR2 YYEEEE. This chain's CDR3 is CASSLRTGVGYTF. In DNA, the CDR3 is TGTGCCAGCAGCTTAAGGACAGGGGTAGGCTACACCTTC. Supplemented by reference TRBV5-6 and TRBJ1-2, the full variable domain reads DAGVTQSPTHLIKTRGQQVTLRCSPKSGHDTVSWYQQALGQGPQFIFQYYEEEERQRGNFPDRFSGHQFPNYSSELNVNALLLGDSALYLCASSLRTGVGYTFGSGTRLTVV.